The TCR beta chain described here comes from a study of T cell clonotyping in hematopoietic cell transplantation. Study outcomes and limitations: Recipient TCR diversity dropped after transplant; expanded clonotypes rose from day 30 to 180. CD4 and CD8 repertoire contributions could not be separated without sorting.

Worth noting for this clone: Its matching antigen is unknown.

Recipient blood drawn about 28 days pretransplant and days 30, 100, 180 after. This CDR3 has 12 amino acids. Germline-derived CDR1 and CDR2 are SGHNT and YYREEE (reference sequence). The germline V and J ends were trimmed by 0 bases and 11 bases, with 11 bases remaining between them. Measured with immunoSEQ multiplex PCR; TCRdb has only the in-frame clones, and not every one. The table shows 3,700 or so clones, with approximately 95% occurring only once. V usage is TRBV5-4 and J usage is TRBJ1-1; the D is unclear. The sequence derives from a male patient in his fifties who had an allogeneic stem cell transplant from a related donor, so the T cells may come from the graft donor. Some clones in this sample may be carry-over from other donors' samples. Sequencing was performed on PBMCs, taken 30 days after allogeneic stem cell transplant. The CDR3, as DNA: TGTGCCAGCAGCTTGGGGACCCTGGAGGCTTTCTTT. Its protein product is CASSLGTLEAFF.